This T cell receptor beta chain came from a study of neurological immune-mediated disorders. V was clipped by 0 bases and J by 7 bases; unmatched bases: 7. The CDR3 totals 15 residues. Per germline, CDR1 SGHRS and CDR2 YFSETQ. Study observations and caveats: Multiple sclerosis was found to have the least TCR clonal expansion, below healthy controls, and HTLV-1-associated myelopathy the most.

This clonotype was counted ten times or more. The antigen remains unidentified. Among the participants, healthy controls were blood bank volunteers in Maryland, USA. The making of cDNA relied on 5'RACE with 10-nucleotide random UMIs. TCRdb re-derived calls from the 5' RACE reads in MiXCR, one entry per CDR3 protein. Counted here are 77,000 or so distinct CDR3 sequences, roughly 9.9% occurring once; the ten biggest clones make up 1.7%. This TCR came from a man in his fifties in good health. The material sequenced was PBMCs. V gene TRBV5-1 combines with J gene TRBJ2-1, with 7 bases fitting TRBD1. CDR3: CASSLAGTVVNEQFF. CDR3 bases: TGCGCCAGCAGCTTGGCGGGGACAGTTGTTAATGAGCAGTTCTTC.